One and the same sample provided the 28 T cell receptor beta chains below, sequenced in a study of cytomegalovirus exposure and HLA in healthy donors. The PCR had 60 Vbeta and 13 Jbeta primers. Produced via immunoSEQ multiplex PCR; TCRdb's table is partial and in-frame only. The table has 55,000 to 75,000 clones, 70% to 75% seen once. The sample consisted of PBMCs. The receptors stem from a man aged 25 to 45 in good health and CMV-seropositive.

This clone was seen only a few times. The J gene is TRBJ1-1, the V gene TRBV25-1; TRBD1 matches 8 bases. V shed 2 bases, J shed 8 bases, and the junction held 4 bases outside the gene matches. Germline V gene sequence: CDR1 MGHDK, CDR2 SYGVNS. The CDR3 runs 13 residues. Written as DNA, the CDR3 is TGTGCCAGCAGTGAACAGGGGGCATCAGAAGCTTTCTTT. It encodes CASSEQGASEAFF.

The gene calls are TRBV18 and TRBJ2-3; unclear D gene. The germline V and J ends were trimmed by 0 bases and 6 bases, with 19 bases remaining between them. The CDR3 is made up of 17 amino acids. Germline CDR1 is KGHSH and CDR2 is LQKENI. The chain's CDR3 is CASSPPVLEIMLDTQYF. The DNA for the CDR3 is TGTGCCAGCTCACCACCAGTCTTAGAAATTATGTTGGATACGCAGTATTTT. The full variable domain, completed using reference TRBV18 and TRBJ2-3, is NAGVMQNPRHLVRRRGQEARLRCSPMKGHSHVYWYRQLPEEGLKFMVYLQKENIIDESGMPKERFSAEFPKEGPSILRIQQVVRGDSAAYFCASSPPVLEIMLDTQYFGPGTRLTVL.

CDR3 coding DNA: TGCGCCAGCAGCCAATTAGCGGGGGGGCTCCGGGGAGGGGACGAGCAGTACTTC. This translates into CASSQLAGGLRGGDEQYF. This chain links TRBV4-3 with TRBJ2-7, with TRBD2 matching over 11 bases. Germline assignment: CDR1 LGHNA and CDR2 YSLEER. The CDR3 sequence is 18 residues long. J lost 5 bases, V lost 2 bases, and 14 bases had no gene match.

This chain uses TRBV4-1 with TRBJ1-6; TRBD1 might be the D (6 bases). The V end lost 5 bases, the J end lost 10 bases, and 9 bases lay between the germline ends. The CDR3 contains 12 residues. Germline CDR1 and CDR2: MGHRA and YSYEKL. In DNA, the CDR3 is TGCGCCAGCAGCTCAGGGGAATCACCCCTCCACTTT. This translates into CASSSGESPLHF.

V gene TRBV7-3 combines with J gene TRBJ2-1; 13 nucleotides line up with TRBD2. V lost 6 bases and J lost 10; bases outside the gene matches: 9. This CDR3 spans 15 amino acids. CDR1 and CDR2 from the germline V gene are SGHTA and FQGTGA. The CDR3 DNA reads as TGTGCCAGCAGTGCCGGGACTAGCGGGGATTTAGAGCAGTTCTTC. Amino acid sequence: CASSAGTSGDLEQFF.

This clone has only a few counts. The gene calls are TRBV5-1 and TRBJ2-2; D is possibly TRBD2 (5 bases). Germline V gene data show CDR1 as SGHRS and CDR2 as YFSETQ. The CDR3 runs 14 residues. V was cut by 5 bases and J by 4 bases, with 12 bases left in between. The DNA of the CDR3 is TGCGCCAGCAGGCTCTCGGGGAGCACCGGGGAGCTGTTTTTT. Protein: CASRLSGSTGELFF.

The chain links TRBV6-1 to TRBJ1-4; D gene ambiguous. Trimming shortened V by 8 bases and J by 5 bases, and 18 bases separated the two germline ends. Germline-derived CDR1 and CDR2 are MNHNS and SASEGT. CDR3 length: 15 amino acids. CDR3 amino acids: CASVNAVRRNEKLFF. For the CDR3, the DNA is TGTGCCAGCGTTAATGCGGTGAGGAGGAATGAAAAACTGTTTTTT.

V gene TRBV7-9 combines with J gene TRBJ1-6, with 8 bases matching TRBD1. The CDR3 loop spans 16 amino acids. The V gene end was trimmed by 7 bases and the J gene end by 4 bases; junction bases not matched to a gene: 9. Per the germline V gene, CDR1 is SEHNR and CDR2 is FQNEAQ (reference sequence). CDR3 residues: CASIRVQGVYNSPLHF. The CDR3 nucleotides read TGTGCCAGCATCCGGGTACAGGGGGTGTATAATTCACCCCTCCACTTT.

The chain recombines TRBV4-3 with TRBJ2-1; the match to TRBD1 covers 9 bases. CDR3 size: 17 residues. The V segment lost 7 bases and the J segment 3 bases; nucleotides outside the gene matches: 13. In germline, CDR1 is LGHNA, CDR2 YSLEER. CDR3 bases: TGCGCCAGCACGAAAGGGGTTTCGGGACAGGGCTACAATGAGCAGTTCTTC. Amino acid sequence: CASTKGVSGQGYNEQFF.

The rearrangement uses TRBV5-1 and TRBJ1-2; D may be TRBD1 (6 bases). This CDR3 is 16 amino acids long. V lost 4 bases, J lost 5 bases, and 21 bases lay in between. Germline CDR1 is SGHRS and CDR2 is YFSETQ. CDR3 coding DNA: TGCGCCAGCAGCCTAGCCGGGACAATCCTTGGGTATGGCTACACCTTC. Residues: CASSLAGTILGYGYTF. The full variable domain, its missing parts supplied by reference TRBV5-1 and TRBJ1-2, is KAGVTQTPRYLIKTRGQQVTLSCSPISGHRSVSWYQQTPGQGLQFLFEYFSETQRNKGNFPGRFSGRQFSNSRSEMNVSTLELGDSALYLCASSLAGTILGYGYTFGSGTRLTVV.

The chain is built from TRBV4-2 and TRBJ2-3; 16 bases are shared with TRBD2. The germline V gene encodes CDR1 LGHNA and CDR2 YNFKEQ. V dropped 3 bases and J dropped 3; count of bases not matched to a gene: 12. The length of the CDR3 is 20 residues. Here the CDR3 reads CASSHRGLAGGQATTDTQYF. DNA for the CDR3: TGTGCCAGCAGCCACCGGGGACTAGCGGGGGGGCAAGCGACAACAGATACGCAGTATTTT.

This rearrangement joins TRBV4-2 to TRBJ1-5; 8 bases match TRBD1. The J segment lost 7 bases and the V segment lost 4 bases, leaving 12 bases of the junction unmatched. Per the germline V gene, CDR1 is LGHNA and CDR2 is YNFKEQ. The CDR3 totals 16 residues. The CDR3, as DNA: TGTGCCAGCAGCCCCTGGGCCGGACAGGGCAGACAGCCCCAGCATTTT. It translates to CASSPWAGQGRQPQHF.

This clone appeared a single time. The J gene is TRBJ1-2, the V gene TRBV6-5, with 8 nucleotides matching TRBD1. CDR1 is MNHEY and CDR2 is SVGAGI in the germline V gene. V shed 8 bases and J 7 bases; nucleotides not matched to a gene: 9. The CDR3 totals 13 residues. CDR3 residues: CASGKDRAAGYTF. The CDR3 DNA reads TGTGCCAGCGGTAAGGACAGGGCGGCTGGCTACACCTTC.

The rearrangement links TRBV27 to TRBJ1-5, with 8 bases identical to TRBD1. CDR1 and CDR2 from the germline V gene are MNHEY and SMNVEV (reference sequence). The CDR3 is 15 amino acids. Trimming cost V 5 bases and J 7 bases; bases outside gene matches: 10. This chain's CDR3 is CASSIAQGARQPQHF. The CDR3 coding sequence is TGTGCCAGCAGTATAGCCCAGGGGGCTCGGCAGCCCCAGCATTTT.

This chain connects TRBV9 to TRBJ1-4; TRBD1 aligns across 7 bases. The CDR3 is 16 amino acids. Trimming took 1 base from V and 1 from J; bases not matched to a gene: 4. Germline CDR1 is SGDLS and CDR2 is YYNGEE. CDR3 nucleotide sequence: TGTGCCAGCAGCGTATCCCAGGGGGTAACTAATGAAAAACTGTTTTTT. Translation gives CASSVSQGVTNEKLFF.

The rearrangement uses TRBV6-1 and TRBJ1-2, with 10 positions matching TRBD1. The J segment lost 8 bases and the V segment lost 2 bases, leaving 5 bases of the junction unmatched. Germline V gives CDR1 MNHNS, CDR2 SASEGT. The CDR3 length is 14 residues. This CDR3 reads CASSERGQGCGYTF. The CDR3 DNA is TGTGCCAGCAGTGAAAGGGGACAGGGGTGCGGCTACACCTTC.

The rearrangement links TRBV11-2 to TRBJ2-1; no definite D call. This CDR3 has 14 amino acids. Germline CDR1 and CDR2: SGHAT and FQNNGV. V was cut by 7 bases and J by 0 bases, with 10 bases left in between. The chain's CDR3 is CASTWLSSYNEQFF. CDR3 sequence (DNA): TGTGCCAGCACCTGGCTCAGCTCCTACAATGAGCAGTTCTTC.

The CDR3 loop reads CASSQDPLAGGDIQYF. CDR3 nucleotides: TGTGCCAGCAGCCAAGATCCACTAGCGGGGGGGGACATTCAGTACTTC. The chain carries TRBV4-2 and TRBJ2-4; TRBD2 matches at 13 bases. There are 16 residues in the CDR3. Unmatched junction bases numbered 4, after V lost 0 bases and J lost 8 bases. The V gene's germline CDR1 is LGHNA and CDR2 YNFKEQ.

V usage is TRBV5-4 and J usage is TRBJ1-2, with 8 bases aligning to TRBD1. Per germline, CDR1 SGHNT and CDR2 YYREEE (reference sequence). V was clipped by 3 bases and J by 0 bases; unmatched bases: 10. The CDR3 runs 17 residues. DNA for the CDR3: TGTGCCAGCAGCTCTCCCGGCGGACAGGGTGCTAACTATGGCTACACCTTC. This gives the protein CASSSPGGQGANYGYTF.

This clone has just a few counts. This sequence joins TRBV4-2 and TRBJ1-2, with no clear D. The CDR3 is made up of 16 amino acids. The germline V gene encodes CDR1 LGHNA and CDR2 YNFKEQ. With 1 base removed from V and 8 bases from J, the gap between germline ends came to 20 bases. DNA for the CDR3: TGTGCCAGCAGCCAAGCCATACCCCGGGAAGTAGGAGGCTACACCTTC. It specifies CASSQAIPREVGGYTF.

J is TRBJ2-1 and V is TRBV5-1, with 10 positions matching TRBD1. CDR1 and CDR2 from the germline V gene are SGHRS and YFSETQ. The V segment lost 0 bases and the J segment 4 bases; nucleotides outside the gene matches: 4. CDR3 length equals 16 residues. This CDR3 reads CASSLARTGGYNEQFF. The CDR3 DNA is TGCGCCAGCAGCTTGGCCCGGACAGGGGGTTACAATGAGCAGTTCTTC. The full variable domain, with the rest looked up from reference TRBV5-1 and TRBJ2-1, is KAGVTQTPRYLIKTRGQQVTLSCSPISGHRSVSWYQQTPGQGLQFLFEYFSETQRNKGNFPGRFSGRQFSNSRSEMNVSTLELGDSALYLCASSLARTGGYNEQFFGPGTRLTVL.

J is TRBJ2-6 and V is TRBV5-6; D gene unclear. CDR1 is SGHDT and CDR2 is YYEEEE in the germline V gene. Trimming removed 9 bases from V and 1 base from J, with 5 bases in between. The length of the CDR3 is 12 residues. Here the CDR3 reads CATVSGANVLTF. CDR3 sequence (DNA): TGTGCCACCGTGTCTGGGGCCAACGTCCTGACTTTC. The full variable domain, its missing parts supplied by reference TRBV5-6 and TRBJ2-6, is DAGVTQSPTHLIKTRGQQVTLRCSPKSGHDTVSWYQQALGQGPQFIFQYYEEEERQRGNFPDRFSGHQFPNYSSELNVNALLLGDSALYLCATVSGANVLTFGAGSRLTVL.

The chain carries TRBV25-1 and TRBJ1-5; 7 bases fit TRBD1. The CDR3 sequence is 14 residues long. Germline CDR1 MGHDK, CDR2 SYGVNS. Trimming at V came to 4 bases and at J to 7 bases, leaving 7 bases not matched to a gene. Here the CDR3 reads CASSGPTGRQPQHF. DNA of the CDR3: TGTGCCAGCAGTGGGCCGACAGGGCGACAGCCCCAGCATTTT.

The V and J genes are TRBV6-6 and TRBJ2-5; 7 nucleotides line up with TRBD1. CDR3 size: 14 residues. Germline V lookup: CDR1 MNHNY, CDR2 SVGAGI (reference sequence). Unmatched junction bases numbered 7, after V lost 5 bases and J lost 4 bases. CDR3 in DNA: TGTGCCAGCAGTACAGGGGAAGGGATAGAGACCCAGTACTTC. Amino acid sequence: CASSTGEGIETQYF.

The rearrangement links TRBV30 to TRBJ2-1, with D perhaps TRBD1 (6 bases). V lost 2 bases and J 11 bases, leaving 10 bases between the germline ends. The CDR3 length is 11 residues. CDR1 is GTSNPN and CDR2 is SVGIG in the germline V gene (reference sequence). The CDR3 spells CAWSKGDQQFF. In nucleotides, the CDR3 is TGTGCCTGGAGTAAGGGGGACCAGCAGTTCTTC.

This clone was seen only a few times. The CDR3 DNA is TGTGCCAGCAGCGCCCACGGACAGAACACTGAAGCTTTCTTT. Its translation: CASSAHGQNTEAFF. The gene calls are TRBV5-5 and TRBJ1-1; tentative D call: TRBD1 (5 bases). The V end lost 4 bases, the J end lost 1 base, and 11 bases lay between the germline ends. Per germline, CDR1 SGHKS and CDR2 YYEKEE (reference sequence). The CDR3 is 14 amino acids.

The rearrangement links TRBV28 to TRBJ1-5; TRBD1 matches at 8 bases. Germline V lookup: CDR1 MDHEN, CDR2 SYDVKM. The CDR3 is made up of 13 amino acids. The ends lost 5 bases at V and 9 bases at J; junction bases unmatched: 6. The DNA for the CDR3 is TGTGCCAGCAGTGGACAGGGTCCCAGGCCCCAGCATTTT. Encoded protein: CASSGQGPRPQHF.

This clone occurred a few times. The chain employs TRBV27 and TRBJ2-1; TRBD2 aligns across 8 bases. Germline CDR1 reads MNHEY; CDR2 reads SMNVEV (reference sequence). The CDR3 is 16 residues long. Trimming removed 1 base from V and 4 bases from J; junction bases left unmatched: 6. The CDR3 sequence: CASSLFGGAAYNEQFF. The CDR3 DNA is TGTGCCAGCAGTTTATTCGGGGGGGCTGCGTACAATGAGCAGTTCTTC.